This T cell receptor (beta chain) was found in a study of breast tumors, draining lymph nodes, adjacent tissues. TCRdb passed the multiplex PCR reads through MiXCR, listing each CDR3 protein once. Of around 140,000 distinct CDR3 sequences in the sample, around 24% were seen once. Samples came from axillary lymph nodes draining the breast cancer. Germline assignment: CDR1 MNHEY and CDR2 SMNVEV (reference sequence). This CDR3 contains 17 residues. V dropped 4 bases and J dropped 6 bases, with 21 bases sitting between them. The chain has TRBV27 and TRBJ2-2, with D tentatively TRBD2 (6 bases). The source is a female donor with breast cancer. Some clones in this sample may be carry-over from other donors' samples. Sequenced material: axillary lymph node tissue. The CDR3, as DNA: TGTGCCAGCAGTTCCCGGGGCTGGGGGGAGATTCCCGGGGAGCTGTTTTTT. This gives the protein CASSSRGWGEIPGELFF.